Shown below are 17 T cell receptor beta chains from a single sample sequenced in a study of blood T cell repertoires in COVID-19 (dated by TCRdb to the early 2020s). Library method: the immunoSEQ multiplex PCR assay. The table comes from immuneACCESS by way of TCRdb, which keeps in-frame sequences with V and J called. Part of the clones is missing from these tables; in studies checked, under half for an unresolved V gene and the rest for unknown reasons. This sample comprises some 100,000 clones, approximately 78% of them detected only once. 6.5% to 8.5% of the sample goes to the ten largest clones. Input material: peripheral blood. The source is a man over 45 with active or convalescent COVID-19.

The CDR3 loop is CASRGTSGGNEQFF. CDR3 in DNA: TGTGCCAGCAGGGGGACTAGCGGGGGGAATGAGCAGTTCTTC. This chain links TRBV27 with TRBJ2-1; 15 bases line up with TRBD2. The CDR3 loop spans 14 amino acids. Germline CDR1 is MNHEY and CDR2 is SMNVEV (reference sequence). V shed 6 bases, J shed 7 bases, and the junction held 1 base outside the gene matches.

The chain recombines TRBV18 with TRBJ2-3, with TRBD1 matching 7 bases. The CDR3 totals 14 residues. The ends lost 4 bases at V and 5 bases at J; junction bases unmatched: 6. Germline V gene lookup returns CDR1 KGHSH and CDR2 LQKENI. The DNA for the CDR3 is TGTGCCAGCTCACTACGACAGGGCATAGATACGCAGTATTTT. Encoded protein: CASSLRQGIDTQYF.

The sample holds one count of this clone. The chain combines TRBV6-5 with TRBJ2-7, with a tentative D call TRBD2 (6 bases). The ends were cut back, 8 bases at V and 4 bases at J, with 15 bases in the middle. The CDR3 sequence is 13 residues long. Germline V gene data show CDR1 as MNHEY and CDR2 as SVGAGI. CDR3 in DNA: TGTGCCAGCGGTAAGGAGGGCCAGTACGAGCAGTACGTC. Protein sequence: CASGKEGQYEQYV.

The chain combines TRBV30 with TRBJ1-6; perhaps TRBD1 as D (6 bases). The ends were cut back, 4 bases at V and 10 bases at J, with 11 bases in the middle. Germline V gene data show CDR1 as GTSNPN and CDR2 as SVGIG (reference sequence). CDR3 length: 12 residues. In nucleotides, the CDR3 is TGTGCCTGGAACAGGGTTTACTCACCCCTCCACTTT. Residues: CAWNRVYSPLHF.

The rearrangement links TRBV4-3 to TRBJ1-3, with 9 bases lining up with TRBD1. J was trimmed by 0 bases and V by 2 bases; bases with no gene match: 8. The CDR3 length is 18 residues. The germline CDR1 and CDR2 sequences are LGHNA and YSLEER. CDR3 in DNA: TGCGCCAGCAGCCAAAAATCCGGGACAGGGAACTCTGGAAACACCATATATTTT. Translation: CASSQKSGTGNSGNTIYF.

This rearrangement joins TRBV7-8 to TRBJ1-1; D is perhaps TRBD1 (6 bases). The CDR3 contains 14 residues. The V and J ends lost 2 bases and 4 bases respectively, with 11 bases between them. Germline CDR1 is SGHVS and CDR2 is FQNEAQ. The CDR3 nucleotides read TGTGCCAGCAGCTTAACACAGGGCAGCACTGAAGCTTTCTTT. Amino acid sequence: CASSLTQGSTEAFF. Filled out from reference TRBV7-8 and TRBJ1-1, the complete variable domain reads GAGVSQSPRYKVAKRGQDVALRCDPISGHVSLFWYQQALGQGPEFLTYFQNEAQLDKSGLPSDRFFAERPEGSVSTLKIQRTQQEDSAVYLCASSLTQGSTEAFFGQGTRLTVV.

The J gene is TRBJ2-1, the V gene TRBV5-1; TRBD2 aligns across 7 bases. CDR3 length: 15 amino acids. V trimming: 3 bases; J trimming: 0 bases; junction bases outside the gene matches: 3. The germline V gene has CDR1 SGHRS and CDR2 YFSETQ. The CDR3 DNA reads TGCGCCAGCAGCTGGGGGGGTGGCTCCTACAATGAGCAGTTCTTC. Translating it yields CASSWGGGSYNEQFF.

The chain links TRBV3-1 (or the pseudogene TRBV3-2) to TRBJ2-3; no clear D. CDR3 length equals 17 residues. Germline V gene lookup returns CDR1 LGHDT and CDR2 YNNKEL (reference sequence). V was shortened by 7 bases and J by 6 bases, with 26 bases between the two germline ends. The CDR3 loop reads CASTRNNPDPHGDTQYF. CDR3 DNA sequence: TGTGCCAGCACCAGAAATAACCCTGATCCCCACGGGGATACGCAGTATTTT.

The chain couples TRBV3-1 (or the pseudogene TRBV3-2) to TRBJ1-1; D gene ambiguous. The CDR3 extends over 13 amino acids. Germline V lookup: CDR1 LGHDT, CDR2 YNNKEL (reference sequence). Trimming pared 4 bases from V and 1 base from J, leaving 7 bases between. CDR3 nucleotides: TGTGCCAGCAGCCCACGGGAGAACACTGAAGCTTTCTTT. This sequence encodes CASSPRENTEAFF.

About this clone itself: In the same sample, other DNA sequences code for this CDR3. The chain is built from TRBV29-1 and TRBJ1-2; D possibly corresponds to TRBD1 (6 bases). V was trimmed by 5 bases and J by 3 bases, leaving 10 bases between them. This CDR3 region has 12 residues. CDR1 SQVTM and CDR2 ANQGSEA come from the germline V gene. The CDR3 region has the DNA TGCAGCGTTTCACAGGGTGACTATGGCTACACCTTC. Its translation is CSVSQGDYGYTF.

V and J are TRBV21-1 and TRBJ2-5; the table assigns TRBD1, which was not confirmed against the DNA. TRBV21-1 is described as a pseudogene. The CDR3 sequence is 13 residues long. DNA for the CDR3: TGTGCCAGCAGCAAGTCAGATAAAGAGACCCAGTACTTC. This encodes CASSKSDKETQYF.

This clone was observed at least ten times. The V and J genes are TRBV5-6 and TRBJ1-6; D is ambiguous. This CDR3 region has 13 residues. The V gene's germline CDR1 is SGHDT and CDR2 YYEEEE. V dropped 7 bases and J dropped 6 bases, with 11 bases sitting between them. The CDR3 here is CASSPAFNSPLHF. CDR3 sequence (DNA): TGTGCCAGCTCCCCAGCGTTTAATTCACCCCTCCACTTT.

The chain employs TRBV6-2 or TRBV6-3 and TRBJ2-2; 7 bases are a match to TRBD1. Looked up from germline, CDR1 is MNHEY and CDR2 is SVGEGT. The J segment lost 1 base and the V segment lost 4 bases, leaving 3 bases of the junction unmatched. The CDR3 loop spans 15 amino acids. The chain's CDR3 is CASSWGTVNTGELFF. CDR3 nucleotide sequence: TGTGCCAGCAGTTGGGGGACAGTGAACACCGGGGAGCTGTTTTTT.

This clone was found a few times. In DNA form, the CDR3 reads TGTGCCACCAGCTCCCATAGCGGGGGGGGGAACAATGAGCAGTTCTTC. Amino acid sequence: CATSSHSGGGNNEQFF. The V gene is TRBV24-1, the J gene TRBJ2-1; 11 nucleotides agree with TRBD2. Germline V gives CDR1 KGHDR, CDR2 SFDVKD. Losses at the gene ends were 7 bases for V and 5 bases for J; bases not matched to a gene: 9. The CDR3 sequence is 16 residues long.

This clone was seen a single time. This chain uses TRBV28 with TRBJ2-7; 15 bases are a match to TRBD2. V lost 3 bases to trimming and J lost 1 base; unmatched junction nucleotides: 4. The germline gives CDR1 MDHEN, CDR2 SYDVKM. This CDR3 contains 17 residues. CDR3 loop: CASSLTGLAGGSYEQYV. The CDR3 DNA is TGTGCCAGCAGTTTGACGGGACTAGCGGGGGGATCCTACGAGCAGTACGTC.

V and J are TRBV5-1 and TRBJ2-5; D remains ambiguous. The CDR3 totals 12 residues. Between the trimmed V and J ends, which lost 3 bases and 5 bases, there was a span of 8 bases. The germline V gene has CDR1 SGHRS and CDR2 YFSETQ. The CDR3 bases are TGCGCCAGCAGCTACGGTTGGGAGACCCAGTACTTC. It yields the protein CASSYGWETQYF.

The V gene is TRBV3-1 (or the pseudogene TRBV3-2), the J gene TRBJ1-3, with a tentative D call TRBD1 (5 bases). Trimming removed 4 bases from V and 2 bases from J, with 9 bases in between. The CDR3 sequence is 14 residues long. The germline CDR1 and CDR2 sequences are LGHDT and YNNKEL (reference sequence). CDR3 loop: CASSRQGTGNTIYF. The CDR3 nucleotides are TGTGCCAGCAGCCGTCAGGGAACTGGAAACACCATATATTTT.